This is a list of T cell receptor beta chains from one sample in a study of cytomegalovirus exposure and HLA in healthy donors. Clones were read by immunoSEQ multiplex PCR, and TCRdb kept only the in-frame ones, dropping some. The table has fewer than 250,000 clones, around four fifths seen once. The sample taken for sequencing was PBMCs. The receptors stem from a boy between 2 and 15 years old in good health and CMV-seronegative. CDR3s include the opening cysteine and the closing phenylalanine or tryptophan. Fields, in order: D gene, V gene, J gene, clone size, CDR3 DNA, CDR3 protein. The D gene is left open where the match is weak. Not all rows give a size; the values are once, few, many and, for expanded clones, a class.

d_gene: -; v_gene: TRBV15; j_gene: TRBJ1-1; abundance: -; CDR3nt: TGTGCCACCAGCAGTGACGGGAGAGCTTTCTTT; CDR3aa: CATSSDGRAFF
d_gene: -; v_gene: TRBV5-6; j_gene: TRBJ1-3; abundance: few; CDR3nt: TGTGCCAGCAGCCCGGGACAAACGAGAAACACCATATATTTT; CDR3aa: CASSPGQTRNTIYF
d_gene: -; v_gene: TRBV27; j_gene: TRBJ1-1; abundance: few; CDR3nt: TGTGCCAGCATGGCAGGGCTGAACACTGAAGCTTTCTTT; CDR3aa: CASMAGLNTEAFF
d_gene: -; v_gene: TRBV12-5; j_gene: TRBJ1-2; abundance: -; CDR3nt: TGTGCTAGTGGTTCCGCAGGCGGGGACTATGGCTACACCTTC; CDR3aa: CASGSAGGDYGYTF
d_gene: TRBD2; v_gene: TRBV7-8; j_gene: TRBJ2-1; abundance: -; CDR3nt: TGTGCCAGCAGCATGACTAGCGGGAGTTTCTATGAGCAGTTCTTC; CDR3aa: CASSMTSGSFYEQFF
d_gene: TRBD1; v_gene: TRBV5-1; j_gene: TRBJ2-5; abundance: once; CDR3nt: TGCGCCAGCAGCTTGTCGGGACAGGGCCCGGAGACCCAGTACTTC; CDR3aa: CASSLSGQGPETQYF
d_gene: TRBD2; v_gene: TRBV5-4; j_gene: TRBJ2-7; abundance: -; CDR3nt: TGTGCCAGCGGCACTAGCGGGAGCCTCTCCTACGAGCAGTACTTC; CDR3aa: CASGTSGSLSYEQYF
d_gene: -; v_gene: TRBV9; j_gene: TRBJ2-3; abundance: -; CDR3nt: TGTGCCAGCAGCGGAGACTCCTATTCAGGGACTTTTAGCACAGATACGCAGTATTTT; CDR3aa: CASSGDSYSGTFSTDTQYF
d_gene: -; v_gene: TRBV23-1; j_gene: TRBJ2-3; abundance: -; CDR3nt: TGCGCCAGCAGTCAAGGGAGGGGGACAGATACGCAGTATTTT; CDR3aa: CASSQGRGTDTQYF
d_gene: -; v_gene: TRBV7-9; j_gene: TRBJ2-1; abundance: -; CDR3nt: TGTGCCAGCAGCTTAGCGGAGAGGGGGGGCCTTGAGCAGTTCTTC; CDR3aa: CASSLAERGGLEQFF
d_gene: TRBD1; v_gene: TRBV7-8; j_gene: TRBJ2-7; abundance: -; CDR3nt: TGTGCCAGCAGCTTCGCGGGACAGGGCGACTACGAGCAGTACTTC; CDR3aa: CASSFAGQGDYEQYF
d_gene: -; v_gene: TRBV25-1; j_gene: TRBJ2-3; abundance: -; CDR3nt: TGTGCCAGCAGTGTACAGGTCCCAGATACGCAGTATTTT; CDR3aa: CASSVQVPDTQYF
d_gene: TRBD2; v_gene: TRBV5-6; j_gene: TRBJ2-7; abundance: -; CDR3nt: TGTGCCAGCAGCTTGGCCGGAGGGACTAGCTCCTACGAGCAGTACTTC; CDR3aa: CASSLAGGTSSYEQYF
d_gene: -; v_gene: TRBV10-3; j_gene: TRBJ2-1; abundance: -; CDR3nt: TGTGCCATCAGTGAGTCGAGTGAGCAGTTCTTC; CDR3aa: CAISESSEQFF
d_gene: -; v_gene: TRBV2; j_gene: TRBJ2-3; abundance: once; CDR3nt: TGTGCCAGCAGGTACTACAGCACAGATACGCAGTATTTT; CDR3aa: CASRYYSTDTQYF
d_gene: TRBD2; v_gene: TRBV7-9; j_gene: TRBJ2-7; abundance: few; CDR3nt: TGTGCCAGCAGCTTAGTTACTAGCGGGTACTACGAGCAGTACTTC; CDR3aa: CASSLVTSGYYEQYF
d_gene: TRBD1; v_gene: TRBV10-3; j_gene: TRBJ2-3; abundance: -; CDR3nt: TGTGCCATCACCCGGGACAGAGGCACAGATACGCAGTATTTT; CDR3aa: CAITRDRGTDTQYF
d_gene: -; v_gene: TRBV6-1; j_gene: TRBJ1-2; abundance: few; CDR3nt: TGTGCCAGCAGTGTGGTGGCACCCGCTAACTATGGCTACACCTTC; CDR3aa: CASSVVAPANYGYTF
d_gene: TRBD2; v_gene: TRBV7-9; j_gene: TRBJ2-3; abundance: -; CDR3nt: TGTGCCAGCAGCATGGGACTAGCGGGCACAGATACGCAGTATTTT; CDR3aa: CASSMGLAGTDTQYF
d_gene: -; v_gene: TRBV9; j_gene: TRBJ2-3; abundance: -; CDR3nt: TGTGCCAGCAGCGTAGGAAATTTGAGGGGAGGAGATACGCAGTATTTT; CDR3aa: CASSVGNLRGGDTQYF
d_gene: -; v_gene: TRBV27; j_gene: TRBJ2-7; abundance: -; CDR3nt: TGTGCCAGCAGTTTATCGAGGGCACCTCGCGAGCAGTACTTC; CDR3aa: CASSLSRAPREQYF
d_gene: -; v_gene: TRBV7-8; j_gene: TRBJ2-7; abundance: -; CDR3nt: TGTGCCAGCAGCTCAGACTATATAGCCACCGGCCGTCTCGAGCAGTACTTC; CDR3aa: CASSSDYIATGRLEQYF
d_gene: TRBD1; v_gene: TRBV30; j_gene: TRBJ1-4; abundance: -; CDR3nt: TGTGCCTGGACTAGGACAGGCGGAAGGGAAAAACTGTTTTTT; CDR3aa: CAWTRTGGREKLFF
d_gene: TRBD2; v_gene: TRBV5-4; j_gene: TRBJ2-2; abundance: -; CDR3nt: TGTGCCAGCAGCTTGGGCTCTAGCGGGAGTATTAACGGGGAGCTGTTTTTT; CDR3aa: CASSLGSSGSINGELFF
d_gene: TRBD2; v_gene: TRBV7-6; j_gene: TRBJ2-5; abundance: -; CDR3nt: TGTGCCAGCAGCCTAGAGACTAGCGATCAAGAGACCCAGTACTTC; CDR3aa: CASSLETSDQETQYF
d_gene: TRBD1; v_gene: TRBV19; j_gene: TRBJ1-1; abundance: -; CDR3nt: TGTGCCAGTAGCCCCACAGGGGGCACCACTGAAGCTTTCTTT; CDR3aa: CASSPTGGTTEAFF
d_gene: TRBD1; v_gene: TRBV27; j_gene: TRBJ2-7; abundance: -; CDR3nt: TGTGCCAGCAGTTCCCTCTACCGACAGGGGGACGAGCAGTACTTC; CDR3aa: CASSSLYRQGDEQYF
d_gene: -; v_gene: TRBV11-2; j_gene: TRBJ2-7; abundance: once; CDR3nt: TGTGCCAGCAGCTTAAACAGGGTGGCCTACGAGCAGTACTTC; CDR3aa: CASSLNRVAYEQYF
d_gene: -; v_gene: TRBV4-2; j_gene: TRBJ2-7; abundance: -; CDR3nt: TGTGCCAGCAGCCAAGAGGAGGACAGCACCTACGAGCAGTACTTC; CDR3aa: CASSQEEDSTYEQYF
d_gene: TRBD2; v_gene: TRBV11-3; j_gene: TRBJ2-7; abundance: -; CDR3nt: TGTGCCAGCAGCTTAGATCCTAGCGGATCCTACGAGCAGTACTTC; CDR3aa: CASSLDPSGSYEQYF
d_gene: TRBD1; v_gene: TRBV5-1; j_gene: TRBJ2-7; abundance: -; CDR3nt: TGCGCCAGCAGCGCCGGTGTGACAGGGATCTACGAGCAGTACTTC; CDR3aa: CASSAGVTGIYEQYF
d_gene: -; v_gene: TRBV11-3; j_gene: TRBJ1-1; abundance: -; CDR3nt: TGTGCCAGCAGCACCGGAGGGAATGAAGCTTTCTTT; CDR3aa: CASSTGGNEAFF
d_gene: -; v_gene: TRBV6-1; j_gene: TRBJ1-5; abundance: once; CDR3nt: TGTGCCAGCAGTGAAGCGATGGCGGGCAATCAGCCCCAGCATTTT; CDR3aa: CASSEAMAGNQPQHF
d_gene: TRBD1; v_gene: TRBV4-2; j_gene: TRBJ2-7; abundance: -; CDR3nt: TGTGCCAGCAGCCAAGCCTTTCCGGGACAGGGGGCCTACGAGCAGTACTTC; CDR3aa: CASSQAFPGQGAYEQYF
d_gene: -; v_gene: TRBV27; j_gene: TRBJ2-3; abundance: -; CDR3nt: TGTGCCAGCAGCTCACCGTCGAGCTCCACAGATACGCAGTATTTT; CDR3aa: CASSSPSSSTDTQYF
d_gene: -; v_gene: TRBV11-2; j_gene: TRBJ1-5; abundance: -; CDR3nt: TGTGCCAGCAGCTTAGGAACGGGGATGAGCAATCAGCCCCAGCATTTT; CDR3aa: CASSLGTGMSNQPQHF
d_gene: -; v_gene: TRBV2; j_gene: TRBJ1-3; abundance: -; CDR3nt: TGTGCCAGCAGTGACTCGGGTACTGGAAACACCATATATTTT; CDR3aa: CASSDSGTGNTIYF
d_gene: -; v_gene: TRBV2; j_gene: TRBJ2-4; abundance: few; CDR3nt: TGTGCCAGCAACAGGGAGACCAAAAACATTCAGTACTTC; CDR3aa: CASNRETKNIQYF
d_gene: TRBD1; v_gene: TRBV5-8; j_gene: TRBJ2-1; abundance: once; CDR3nt: TGTGCCAGCATCACAGGGGGATCCTACAATGAGCAGTTCTTC; CDR3aa: CASITGGSYNEQFF